This T cell receptor (beta chain) was documented in a study of human T cells and chemical hapten exposure. About the research overall: Affected patients, primarily female, had alopecia areata, totalis or universalis. There were per-sample TCR yield variations, arising mainly from small pooled library volume differences. Study conclusions and caveats: TCRs exceeding a frequency of 1 in 1000 stayed unchanged under DPC sensitization. Counts of expanded TCRs (at PT1) showed a positive correlation with patch test score.

One entry per CDR3 protein results from TCRdb running MiXCR on the RACE reads. The table includes 40,000 or so distinct CDR3 sequences, less than 15% detected once. Worth noting for this clonotype: Its target is unknown.

The CDR3 length is 14 residues. Unmatched junction bases numbered 9, after V lost 6 bases and J lost 5 bases. Germline CDR1 reads MNHEY; CDR2 reads SMNVEV (reference sequence). Time point meaning: pre-sensitization, week 0. Documented treatment: therapeutic diphenylcyclopropenone sensitization with weekly scalp DPC. The total RNA was obtained from whole blood that was not fractionated. The chain combines TRBV27 with TRBJ2-5; TRBD1 matches 7 bases. The source material was whole blood, sampled in connection with sensitization to the hapten diphenylcyclopropenone (DPC). The TCR was taken from a woman aged 35 to 49 with alopecia areata. Some clones in this sample may be carry-over from other donors' samples. The CDR3 region is CASRTTGIYETQYF. Written as DNA, the CDR3 is TGTGCCAGCAGAACGACAGGGATATACGAGACCCAGTACTTC.